The 8 T cell receptor beta chains presented below share a single source sample, sequenced in a study of T cells in women clearing cervical HPV infection. Sequencing was performed with immunoSEQ multiplex PCR; in TCRdb, only in-frame clones are kept and a portion is missing. The sample table sets out 44,000 or so clones. Material: blood buffy coat. These receptors all come from a woman aged 18 to 75 with a cervical HPV16 infection that either progressed to CIN3+ or cleared (not recorded which).

To note about this clone: The read ends 3 residues before the CDR3 terminus; that terminus is restored from the germline J gene. The V and J genes are TRBV29-1 and TRBJ2-7, with 7 nucleotides matching TRBD1. Germline V gene sequence: CDR1 SQVTM, CDR2 ANQGSEA. The J segment lost 3 bases and the V segment lost 3 bases, leaving 11 bases of the junction unmatched. The CDR3 sequence is 15 residues long. This CDR3 reads CSVDDPDRVGYEQYF. The sequenced part of the CDR3 DNA is TGCAGCGTTGACGACCCTGACAGGGTAGGCTACGAG.

Partial CDR3 DNA: TGTGCCAGCAGCTTACAGGCTTTCAACCCTGAA. Residues: CASSLQAFNPE. The whole CDR3 sequence is CASSLQAFNPEAFF. The chain couples TRBV7-9 to TRBJ1-1; D remains unclear. Read sequence stops 3 residues before the CDR3 end, and the germline J gene provides the missing end. Germline lookup yields CDR1 SEHNR and CDR2 FQNEAQ (reference sequence). Trimming pared 2 bases from V and 6 bases from J, leaving 13 bases between. The CDR3 is 14 residues long.

Comments on this clone: The read gets to within 3 residues of the CDR3 end, and the germline J gene fills in the rest. This rearrangement joins TRBV5-1 to TRBJ2-2; D is perhaps TRBD2 (6 bases). Germline-derived CDR1 and CDR2 are SGHRS and YFSETQ. Between the trimmed V and J ends, which lost 6 bases and 0 bases, there was a span of 21 bases. This CDR3 spans 18 amino acids. The CDR3 spells CASKNPRGARPNTGELFF. Incomplete CDR3 DNA: TGCGCCAGCAAGAACCCGCGGGGCGCCCGGCCGAACACCGGGGAG. Complete variable domain (other parts from reference TRBV5-1 and TRBJ2-2): KAGVTQTPRYLIKTRGQQVTLSCSPISGHRSVSWYQQTPGQGLQFLFEYFSETQRNKGNFPGRFSGRQFSNSRSEMNVSTLELGDSALYLCASKNPRGARPNTGELFFGEGSRLTVL.

Of note for this clone: With the read ending 3 residues before the CDR3 end, the germline J gene is used to fill in that end. The chain recombines TRBV19 with TRBJ2-5; 8 positions agree with TRBD2. After removal of 5 bases from V and 3 bases from J, the junction contained 8 bases not matched to a gene. The CDR3 is made up of 15 amino acids. The germline gives CDR1 LNHDA, CDR2 SQIVND (reference sequence). CDR3: CASSPERGPEETQYF. The CDR3 bases that were read are TGTGCCAGTAGTCCGGAGCGGGGGCCGGAAGAGACC.

For this clone: The read falls 3 residues short of the CDR3 end, and the missing part is taken from the germline J gene. The chain is built from TRBV5-1 and TRBJ2-5; TRBD2 matches at 10 bases. This CDR3 has 15 residues. Trimming at V came to 4 bases and at J to 5 bases, leaving 8 bases not matched to a gene. CDR1 and CDR2 (germline): SGHRS, YFSETQ. The sequenced CDR3 bases are TGCGCCAGCAGCCCCGTAGCGGGGGGCGGGGAGACC. Amino acid sequence: CASSPVAGGGET. The whole CDR3 sequence reads CASSPVAGGGETQYF.

Remarks on this clone: With the read ending 3 residues before the CDR3 end, the germline J gene is used to fill in that end. V and J are TRBV13 and TRBJ2-2; 9 bases line up with TRBD1. The CDR3 is made up of 16 amino acids. CDR1 PRHDT and CDR2 FYEKMQ come from the germline V gene (reference sequence). V gave up 5 bases and J gave up 4 bases; unmatched junction bases: 8. The CDR3 bases that were read are TGTGCCAGCAGCACTGGGGACAGGGTCCCCACCGGGGAG. Its translation is CASSTGDRVPTGE. The whole CDR3 region reads CASSTGDRVPTGELFF.

Worth noting for this clone: The read ends 3 residues before the CDR3 terminus; that terminus is restored from the germline J gene. This sequence joins TRBV11-3 and TRBJ2-7; D not resolved. V was trimmed by 0 bases and J by 0 bases, leaving 6 bases between them. CDR1 SGHNT and CDR2 YENEEA come from the germline V gene. This CDR3 region has 14 residues. This chain's CDR3 is CASSLDRYSYEQYF. Incomplete CDR3 DNA: TGTGCCAGCAGCTTAGATCGGTACTCCTACGAG.

Turning to this clone: The observed sequence ends 3 residues before the CDR3 terminus, with the missing tail filled in from the germline J gene. V and J are TRBV11-2 and TRBJ1-6, with a weak D call TRBD1 (5 bases). This CDR3 is built from 15 residues. The ends were cut back, 1 base at V and 10 bases at J, with 14 bases in the middle. Germline CDR1 reads SGHAT; CDR2 reads FQNNGV. The CDR3 bases that were read are TGTGCCAGCAGCTTAGGTGGGGCAGGAGGATCACCC. Protein: CASSLGGAGGSP. The entire CDR3 is CASSLGGAGGSPLHF. Full variable domain (missing parts from reference TRBV11-2 and TRBJ1-6): EAGVAQSPRYKIIEKRQSVAFWCNPISGHATLYWYQQILGQGPKLLIQFQNNGVVDDSQLPKDRFSAERLKGVDSTLKIQPAKLEDSAVYLCASSLGGAGGSPLHFGNGTRLTVT.